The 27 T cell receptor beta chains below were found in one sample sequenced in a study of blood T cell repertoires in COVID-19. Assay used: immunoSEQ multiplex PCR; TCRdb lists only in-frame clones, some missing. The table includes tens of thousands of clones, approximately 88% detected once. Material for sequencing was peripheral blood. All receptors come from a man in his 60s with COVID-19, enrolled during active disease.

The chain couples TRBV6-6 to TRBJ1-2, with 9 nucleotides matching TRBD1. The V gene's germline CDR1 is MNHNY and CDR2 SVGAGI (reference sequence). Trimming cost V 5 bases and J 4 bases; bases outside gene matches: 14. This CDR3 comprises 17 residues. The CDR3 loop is CASSRGTGSHTGYGYTF. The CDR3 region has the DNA TGTGCCAGCAGTCGAGGGACAGGGTCACACACGGGCTATGGCTACACCTTC.

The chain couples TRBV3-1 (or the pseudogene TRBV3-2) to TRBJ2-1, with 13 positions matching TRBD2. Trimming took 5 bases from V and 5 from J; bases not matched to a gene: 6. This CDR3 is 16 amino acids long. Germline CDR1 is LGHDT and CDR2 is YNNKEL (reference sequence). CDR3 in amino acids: CASSKLAGGPHNEQFF. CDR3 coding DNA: TGTGCCAGCAGCAAACTAGCGGGAGGGCCCCACAATGAGCAGTTCTTC.

This CDR3 reads CASSIGGEETQYF. In DNA form, the CDR3 reads TGTGCCAGTAGTATTGGGGGGGAAGAGACCCAGTACTTC. The chain is built from TRBV19 and TRBJ2-5, with 7 bases lining up with TRBD2. Germline CDR1 and CDR2: LNHDA and SQIVND (reference sequence). The length of the CDR3 is 13 residues. V was pared by 3 bases and J by 3 bases, with 1 base of the junction left unmatched.

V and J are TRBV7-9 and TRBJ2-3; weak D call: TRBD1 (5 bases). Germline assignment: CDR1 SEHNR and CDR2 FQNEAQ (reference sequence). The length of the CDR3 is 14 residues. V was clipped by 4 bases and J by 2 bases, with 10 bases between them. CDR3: CASSSPGLTDTQYF. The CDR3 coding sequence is TGTGCCAGCAGCTCCCCAGGGCTCACAGATACGCAGTATTTT. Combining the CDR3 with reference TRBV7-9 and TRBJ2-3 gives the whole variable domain DTGVSQNPRHKITKRGQNVTFRCDPISEHNRLYWYRQTLGQGPEFLTYFQNEAQLEKSRLLSDRFSAERPKGSFSTLEIQRTEQGDSAMYLCASSSPGLTDTQYFGPGTRLTVL.

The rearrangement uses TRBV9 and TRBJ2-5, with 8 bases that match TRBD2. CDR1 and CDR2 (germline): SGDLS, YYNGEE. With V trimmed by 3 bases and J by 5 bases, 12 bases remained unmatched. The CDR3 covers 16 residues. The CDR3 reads CASSGGLREDLETQYF. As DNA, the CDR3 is TGTGCCAGCAGCGGGGGCCTGCGGGAGGATTTGGAGACCCAGTACTTC.

CDR3 protein: CASSPPSRTENSPLHF. The CDR3 bases are TGTGCCAGCTCGCCGCCTTCTCGGACAGAGAATTCACCCCTCCACTTT. The rearrangement joins TRBV18 to TRBJ1-6; a weak D match, TRBD1 (6 bases). The germline V and J ends were trimmed by 6 bases and 7 bases, with 19 bases remaining between them. The CDR3 spans 16 residues. The germline V gene has CDR1 KGHSH and CDR2 LQKENI.

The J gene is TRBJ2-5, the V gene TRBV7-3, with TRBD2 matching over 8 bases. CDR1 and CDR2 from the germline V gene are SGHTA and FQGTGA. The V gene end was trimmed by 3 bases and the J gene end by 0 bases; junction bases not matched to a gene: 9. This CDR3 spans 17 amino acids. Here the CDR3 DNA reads TGTGCCAGCAGCTTTCCGGGGGGGAGTGGAAACCAAGAGACCCAGTACTTC. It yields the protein CASSFPGGSGNQETQYF.

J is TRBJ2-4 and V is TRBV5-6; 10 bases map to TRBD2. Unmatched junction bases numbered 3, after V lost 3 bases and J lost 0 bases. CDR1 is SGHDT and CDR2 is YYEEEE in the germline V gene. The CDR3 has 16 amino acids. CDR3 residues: CASSSLAGLAKNIQYF. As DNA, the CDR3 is TGTGCCAGCAGCTCACTAGCGGGACTAGCCAAAAACATTCAGTACTTC.

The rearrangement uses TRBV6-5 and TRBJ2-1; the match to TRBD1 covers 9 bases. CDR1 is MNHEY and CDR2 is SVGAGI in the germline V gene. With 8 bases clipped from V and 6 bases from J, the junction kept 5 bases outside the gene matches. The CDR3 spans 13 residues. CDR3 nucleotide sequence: TGTGCCAGCTCGGACAGGGGCGGCAATGAGCAGTTCTTC. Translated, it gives CASSDRGGNEQFF.

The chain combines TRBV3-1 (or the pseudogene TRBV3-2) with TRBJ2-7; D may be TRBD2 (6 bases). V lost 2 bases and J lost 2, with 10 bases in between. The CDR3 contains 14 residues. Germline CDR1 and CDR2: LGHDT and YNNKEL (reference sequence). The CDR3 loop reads CASSQPGGTYEQYF. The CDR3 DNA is TGTGCCAGCAGCCAACCAGGCGGGACCTACGAGCAGTACTTC.

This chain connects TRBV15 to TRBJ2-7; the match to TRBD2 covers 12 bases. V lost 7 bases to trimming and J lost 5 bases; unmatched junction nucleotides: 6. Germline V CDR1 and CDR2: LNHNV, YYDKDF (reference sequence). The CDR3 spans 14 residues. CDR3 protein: CATMPGLAGDEQYF. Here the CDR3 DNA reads TGTGCCACCATGCCGGGACTAGCGGGTGACGAGCAGTACTTC.

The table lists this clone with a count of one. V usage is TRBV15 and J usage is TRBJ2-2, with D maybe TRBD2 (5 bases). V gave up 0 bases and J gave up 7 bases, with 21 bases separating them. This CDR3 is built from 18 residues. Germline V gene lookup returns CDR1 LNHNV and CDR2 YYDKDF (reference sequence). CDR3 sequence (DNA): TGTGCCACCAGCAGAGATTTGTCTAGCCGGCGGGTGGGCGGGGAGCTGTTTTTT. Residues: CATSRDLSSRRVGGELFF.

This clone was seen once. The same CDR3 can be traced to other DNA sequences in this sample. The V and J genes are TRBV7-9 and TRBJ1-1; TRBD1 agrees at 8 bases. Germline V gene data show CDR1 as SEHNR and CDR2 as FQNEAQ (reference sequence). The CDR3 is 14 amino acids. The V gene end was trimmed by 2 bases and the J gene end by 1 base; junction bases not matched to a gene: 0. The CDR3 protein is CASSLTGGNTEAFF. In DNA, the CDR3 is TGTGCCAGCAGCTTAACAGGGGGGAACACTGAAGCTTTCTTT.

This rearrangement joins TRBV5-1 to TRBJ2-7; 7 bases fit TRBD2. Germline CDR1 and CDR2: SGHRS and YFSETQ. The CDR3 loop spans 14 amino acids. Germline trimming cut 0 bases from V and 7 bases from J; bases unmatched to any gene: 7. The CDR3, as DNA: TGCGCCAGCAGCTTGGTCACACCCGGGGGGGAGCAGTACTTC. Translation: CASSLVTPGGEQYF. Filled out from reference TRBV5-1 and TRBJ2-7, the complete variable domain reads KAGVTQTPRYLIKTRGQQVTLSCSPISGHRSVSWYQQTPGQGLQFLFEYFSETQRNKGNFPGRFSGRQFSNSRSEMNVSTLELGDSALYLCASSLVTPGGEQYFGPGTRLTVT.

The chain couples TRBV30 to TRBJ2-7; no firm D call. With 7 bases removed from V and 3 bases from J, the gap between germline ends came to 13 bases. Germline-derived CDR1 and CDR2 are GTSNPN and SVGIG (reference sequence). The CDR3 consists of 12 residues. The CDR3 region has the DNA TGTGCCTCCTCCCCTACAGACTACGAGCAGTACTTC. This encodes CASSPTDYEQYF.

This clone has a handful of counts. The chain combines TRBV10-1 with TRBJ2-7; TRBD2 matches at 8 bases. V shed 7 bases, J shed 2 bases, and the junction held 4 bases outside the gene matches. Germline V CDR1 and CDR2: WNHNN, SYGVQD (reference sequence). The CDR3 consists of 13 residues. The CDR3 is CASMRSGTYEQYF. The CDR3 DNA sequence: TGCGCCAGCATGCGTAGCGGGACCTACGAGCAGTACTTC.

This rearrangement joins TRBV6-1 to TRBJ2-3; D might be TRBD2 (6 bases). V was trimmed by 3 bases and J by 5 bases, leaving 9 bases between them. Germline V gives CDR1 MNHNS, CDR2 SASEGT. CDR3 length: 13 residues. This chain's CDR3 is CASSDGGGDTQYF. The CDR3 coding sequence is TGTGCCAGCAGTGACGGGGGAGGAGATACGCAGTATTTT.

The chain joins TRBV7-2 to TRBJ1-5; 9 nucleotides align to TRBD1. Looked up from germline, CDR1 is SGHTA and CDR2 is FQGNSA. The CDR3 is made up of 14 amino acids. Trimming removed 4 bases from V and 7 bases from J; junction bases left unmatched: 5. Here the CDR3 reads CASSSQGAEQPQHF. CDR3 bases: TGTGCCAGCAGCTCACAGGGGGCAGAACAGCCCCAGCATTTT.

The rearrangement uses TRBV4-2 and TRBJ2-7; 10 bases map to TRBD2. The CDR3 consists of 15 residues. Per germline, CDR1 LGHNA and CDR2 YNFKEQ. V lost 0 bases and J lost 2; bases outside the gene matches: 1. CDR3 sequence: CASSQELAGTYEQYF. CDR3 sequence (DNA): TGTGCCAGCAGCCAAGAACTAGCGGGAACCTACGAGCAGTACTTC.

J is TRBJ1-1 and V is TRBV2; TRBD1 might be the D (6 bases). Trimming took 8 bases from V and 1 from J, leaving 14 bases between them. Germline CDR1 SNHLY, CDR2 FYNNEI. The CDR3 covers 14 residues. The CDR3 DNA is TGTGCCAGCCGAGCCTCGGACAGGAACACTGAAGCTTTCTTT. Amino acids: CASRASDRNTEAFF. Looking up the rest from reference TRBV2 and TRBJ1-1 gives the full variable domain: EPEVTQTPSHQVTQMGQEVILRCVPISNHLYFYWYRQILGQKVEFLVSFYNNEISEKSEIFDDQFSVERPDGSNFTLKIRSTKLEDSAMYFCASRASDRNTEAFFGQGTRLTVV.

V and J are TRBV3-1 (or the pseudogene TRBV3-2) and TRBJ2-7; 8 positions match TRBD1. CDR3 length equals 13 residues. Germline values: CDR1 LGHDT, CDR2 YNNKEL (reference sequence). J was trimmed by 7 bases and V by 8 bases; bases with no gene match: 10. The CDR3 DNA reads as TGTGCCAGCGAAGTCCAGGGGGCGCGAGAGCAGTACTTC. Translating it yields CASEVQGAREQYF.

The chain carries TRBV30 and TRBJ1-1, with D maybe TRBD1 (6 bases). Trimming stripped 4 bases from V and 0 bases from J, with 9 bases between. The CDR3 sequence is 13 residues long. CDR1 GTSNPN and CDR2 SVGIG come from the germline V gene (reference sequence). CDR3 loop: CAWNGQMNTEAFF. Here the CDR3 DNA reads TGTGCCTGGAACGGACAGATGAACACTGAAGCTTTCTTT.

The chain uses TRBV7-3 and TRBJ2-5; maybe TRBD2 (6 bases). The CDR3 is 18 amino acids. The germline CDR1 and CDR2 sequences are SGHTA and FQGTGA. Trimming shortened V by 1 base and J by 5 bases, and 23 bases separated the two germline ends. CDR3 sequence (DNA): TGTGCCAGCAGCTTAATGGGGAGTAGCGGAGGAAACGCGGAGACCCAGTACTTC. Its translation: CASSLMGSSGGNAETQYF.

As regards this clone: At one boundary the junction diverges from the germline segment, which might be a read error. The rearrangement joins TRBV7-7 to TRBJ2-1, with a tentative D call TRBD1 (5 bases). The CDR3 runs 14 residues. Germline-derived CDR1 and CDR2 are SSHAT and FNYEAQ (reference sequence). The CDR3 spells CASSLSRVDNEQFF. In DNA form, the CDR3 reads TGTGCTAGCAGCTTGTCCAGGGTTGATAATGAGCAGTTCTTC.

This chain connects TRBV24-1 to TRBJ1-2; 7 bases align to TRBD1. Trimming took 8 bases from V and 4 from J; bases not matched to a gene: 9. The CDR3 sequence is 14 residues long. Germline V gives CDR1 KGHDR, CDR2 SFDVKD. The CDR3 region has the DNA TGTGCCACCAAACGGGACAGTTCAGGCTATGGCTACACCTTC. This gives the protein CATKRDSSGYGYTF.

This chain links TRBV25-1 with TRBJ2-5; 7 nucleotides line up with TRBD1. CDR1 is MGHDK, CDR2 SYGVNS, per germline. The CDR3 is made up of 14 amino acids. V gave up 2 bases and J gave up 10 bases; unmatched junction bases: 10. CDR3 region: CASSESETGKLQYF. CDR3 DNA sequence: TGTGCCAGCAGTGAAAGCGAGACAGGGAAGCTCCAGTACTTC.

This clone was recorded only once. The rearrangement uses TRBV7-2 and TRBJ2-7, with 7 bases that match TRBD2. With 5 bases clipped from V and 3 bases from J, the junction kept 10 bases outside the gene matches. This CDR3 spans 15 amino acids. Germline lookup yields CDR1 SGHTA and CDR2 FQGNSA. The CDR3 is CASSPNGSGGYEQYF. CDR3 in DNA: TGTGCCAGCAGCCCCAATGGGTCGGGAGGCTACGAGCAGTACTTC.